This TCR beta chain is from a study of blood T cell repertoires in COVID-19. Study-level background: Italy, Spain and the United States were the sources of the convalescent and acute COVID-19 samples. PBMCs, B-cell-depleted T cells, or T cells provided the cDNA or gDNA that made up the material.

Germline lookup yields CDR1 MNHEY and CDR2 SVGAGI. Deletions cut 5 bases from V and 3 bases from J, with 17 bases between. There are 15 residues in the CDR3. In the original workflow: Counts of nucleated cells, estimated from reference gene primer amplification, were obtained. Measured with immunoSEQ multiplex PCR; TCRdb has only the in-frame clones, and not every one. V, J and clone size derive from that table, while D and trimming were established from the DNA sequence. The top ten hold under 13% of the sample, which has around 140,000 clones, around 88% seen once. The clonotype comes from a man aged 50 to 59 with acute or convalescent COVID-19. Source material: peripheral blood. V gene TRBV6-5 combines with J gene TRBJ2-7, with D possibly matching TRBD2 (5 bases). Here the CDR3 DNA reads TGTGCCAGCAGTCAGCGGATCGACGGAGGCTACGAGCAGTACTTC. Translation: CASSQRIDGGYEQYF.